These 21 T cell receptor beta chains share one sample of origin, sequenced in a study of cytomegalovirus exposure and HLA in healthy donors (TCRdb year 2017). The receptor library was made with the immunoSEQ multiplex PCR assay. The multiplex PCR relied on a mix of 60 forward primers for TCR Vbeta segments and 13 reverse primers for TCR Jbeta segments. Sourced from immuneACCESS, this table was stored by TCRdb with only in-frame sequences that have V and J called. A share of the clones is absent; for the studies checked, an unresolved V gene accounts for under half, and the remainder has no known explanation. In this sample the table shows about 96,000 clones, approximately 74% of which occur a single time. The ten biggest clones cover 2.5% to 3.5% of the sample. Input material: PBMCs. Source of these receptors: a female donor in good health and CMV-seropositive.

The V and J genes are TRBV27 and TRBJ2-7; TRBD1 aligns across 12 bases. Per germline, CDR1 MNHEY and CDR2 SMNVEV (reference sequence). The CDR3 contains 13 residues. J lost 6 bases, V lost 5 bases, and 2 bases had no gene match. The CDR3 DNA reads as TGTGCCAGCAGTGGGACAGGGGGCCTCGAGCAGTACTTC. It specifies CASSGTGGLEQYF.

This clone was observed a handful of times. The chain joins TRBV4-2 to TRBJ2-2; D not resolved. The CDR3 totals 14 residues. V shed 4 bases and J shed 3 bases, with 9 bases lying between them. The germline V gene encodes CDR1 LGHNA and CDR2 YNFKEQ. The CDR3 region is CASSPRHDTGELFF. CDR3 nucleotide sequence: TGTGCCAGCAGCCCCAGACATGACACCGGGGAGCTGTTTTTT.

The V gene is TRBV2, the J gene TRBJ1-1; D not resolved. V was trimmed by 4 bases and J by 7 bases, leaving 16 bases between them. Per germline, CDR1 SNHLY and CDR2 FYNNEI. The CDR3 is 14 amino acids. CDR3 in amino acids: CASSVKIGRGEAFF. In nucleotides, the CDR3 is TGTGCCAGCAGTGTTAAAATAGGGAGAGGTGAAGCTTTCTTT. The full variable domain, rest sourced from reference TRBV2 and TRBJ1-1, is EPEVTQTPSHQVTQMGQEVILRCVPISNHLYFYWYRQILGQKVEFLVSFYNNEISEKSEIFDDQFSVERPDGSNFTLKIRSTKLEDSAMYFCASSVKIGRGEAFFGQGTRLTVV.

The V and J genes are TRBV6-5 and TRBJ2-7; weak D call: TRBD1 (6 bases). The V gene's germline CDR1 is MNHEY and CDR2 SVGAGI. This CDR3 has 14 amino acids. V was cut by 2 bases and J by 3 bases, with 11 bases left in between. The CDR3 here is CASSYRQGNYEQYF. The CDR3 DNA reads TGTGCCAGCAGTTACAGGCAGGGGAACTACGAGCAGTACTTC.

This rearrangement joins TRBV7-2 to TRBJ2-5, with D possibly being TRBD1 (5 bases). CDR1 and CDR2 from the germline V gene are SGHTA and FQGNSA. The CDR3 consists of 13 residues. The V and J ends lost 1 base and 6 bases respectively, with 9 bases between them. For the CDR3, the DNA is TGTGCCAGCAGCTTAGAGACAGCGAAGACCCAGTACTTC. This translates into CASSLETAKTQYF.

The V and J genes are TRBV30 and TRBJ2-1; 10 bases are shared with TRBD1. This CDR3 is 14 amino acids long. Trimming removed 3 bases from V and 6 bases from J; junction bases left unmatched: 5. The V gene's germline CDR1 is GTSNPN and CDR2 SVGIG (reference sequence). The CDR3 bases are TGTGCCTGGAGCTCCGGGACAGGGGTCAATGAGCAGTTCTTC. It specifies CAWSSGTGVNEQFF.

This clone was detected once. This chain connects TRBV5-1 to TRBJ2-4, with 15 positions matching TRBD2. CDR1 is SGHRS and CDR2 is YFSETQ in the germline V gene. The CDR3 is made up of 19 amino acids. Trimming cost V 2 bases and J 0 bases; bases outside gene matches: 6. The CDR3 DNA sequence: TGCGCCAGCAGCTTCGGGACTAGCGGGGGGACCTTAGCCAAAAACATTCAGTACTTC. Translation gives CASSFGTSGGTLAKNIQYF.

V and J are TRBV15 and TRBJ2-3, with D unclear. This CDR3 has 15 residues. The germline V gene encodes CDR1 LNHNV and CDR2 YYDKDF (reference sequence). Trimming left V 5 bases short and J 4 bases short, with 16 bases between. The CDR3 DNA reads TGTGCCACCAGCCTCCGAGCGAGTGTTTCAGATACGCAGTATTTT. Protein sequence: CATSLRASVSDTQYF. Full variable domain (missing parts from reference TRBV15 and TRBJ2-3): DAMVIQNPRYQVTQFGKPVTLSCSQTLNHNVMYWYQQKSSQAPKLLFHYYDKDFNNEADTPDNFQSRRPNTSFCFLDIRSPGLGDTAMYLCATSLRASVSDTQYFGPGTRLTVL.

The chain employs TRBV6-5 and TRBJ1-6, with TRBD1 as a possible D gene (5 bases). The CDR3 has 14 amino acids. CDR1 and CDR2 from the germline V gene are MNHEY and SVGAGI. Trimming stripped 3 bases from V and 9 bases from J, with 12 bases between. As DNA, the CDR3 is TGTGCCAGCAGTTATCTGGGGGGTATTTCACCCCTCCACTTT. The encoded protein is CASSYLGGISPLHF.

This clone has only one observation. This rearrangement joins TRBV7-2 to TRBJ2-2; D is unresolved. The CDR3 totals 15 residues. The ends were cut back, 2 bases at V and 2 bases at J, with 9 bases in the middle. The germline CDR1 and CDR2 sequences are SGHTA and FQGNSA. Here the CDR3 reads CASSLYSPNTGELFF. The CDR3 region has the DNA TGTGCCAGCAGCTTATACAGTCCTAACACCGGGGAGCTGTTTTTT.

This clone was observed a handful of times. The V and J genes are TRBV4-1 and TRBJ2-2; D possibly corresponds to TRBD2 (5 bases). The CDR3 extends over 17 amino acids. The V gene's germline CDR1 is MGHRA and CDR2 YSYEKL. Trimming stripped 5 bases from V and 2 bases from J, with 18 bases between. Written as DNA, the CDR3 is TGCGCCAGCAGCAACCAGGACTTCCTCCCAAACACCGGGGAGCTGTTTTTT. The encoded protein is CASSNQDFLPNTGELFF.

This clone was counted between two and nine times. The rearrangement uses TRBV6-1 and TRBJ1-1; the match to TRBD1 covers 7 bases. Germline lookup yields CDR1 MNHNS and CDR2 SASEGT. V gave up 3 bases and J gave up 4 bases; unmatched junction bases: 2. The CDR3 consists of 13 residues. The CDR3 spells CASSDQGVTEAFF. The CDR3 DNA is TGTGCCAGCAGTGATCAGGGGGTCACTGAAGCTTTCTTT.

The chain carries TRBV15 and TRBJ1-4, with a tentative D call TRBD1 (6 bases). Germline CDR1 LNHNV, CDR2 YYDKDF (reference sequence). Trimming took 0 bases from V and 5 from J, leaving 10 bases between them. The CDR3 is made up of 15 amino acids. CDR3 amino acids: CATSRERGGNEKLFF. The DNA of the CDR3 is TGTGCCACCAGCAGAGAAAGGGGGGGGAATGAAAAACTGTTTTTT.

This sequence joins TRBV9 and TRBJ2-1; 14 nucleotides align to TRBD2. CDR3 length equals 19 residues. The J segment lost 3 bases and the V segment lost 1 base, leaving 9 bases of the junction unmatched. Germline CDR1 and CDR2: SGDLS and YYNGEE. CDR3 sequence (DNA): TGTGCCAGCAGCGTATTTCCCGGGACTAGCGGGGGCCGCTACAATGAGCAGTTCTTC. It specifies CASSVFPGTSGGRYNEQFF.

This clone was seen just once. The chain uses TRBV5-1 and TRBJ1-2; 7 bases are a match to TRBD1. The V segment lost 3 bases and the J segment 4 bases; nucleotides outside the gene matches: 9. The V gene's germline CDR1 is SGHRS and CDR2 YFSETQ. This CDR3 has 15 amino acids. The CDR3 protein is CASSSTGQALYGYTF. DNA of the CDR3: TGCGCCAGCAGCTCTACCGGACAGGCTCTCTATGGCTACACCTTC.

CDR3 protein: CASSLQGYLYEKLFF. The CDR3 DNA reads TGTGCCAGCAGCTTACAGGGGTATTTGTATGAAAAACTGTTTTTT. The chain joins TRBV11-2 to TRBJ1-4; maybe TRBD1 (6 bases). This CDR3 is 15 amino acids long. Trimming cost V 2 bases and J 6 bases, with 13 bases left between them. In germline, CDR1 is SGHAT, CDR2 FQNNGV.

This rearrangement joins TRBV25-1 to TRBJ1-6; 10 nucleotides align to TRBD1. This CDR3 spans 17 amino acids. In germline, CDR1 is MGHDK, CDR2 SYGVNS. Losses at the gene ends were 6 bases for V and 7 bases for J; bases not matched to a gene: 12. The chain's CDR3 is CASRGTRTGQGNSPLHF. CDR3 DNA sequence: TGTGCCAGCAGGGGGACTCGAACGGGACAGGGGAATTCACCCCTCCACTTT. The whole variable domain, remainder taken from reference TRBV25-1 and TRBJ1-6, is EADIYQTPRYLVIGTGKKITLECSQTMGHDKMYWYQQDPGMELHLIHYSYGVNSTEKGDLSSESTVSRIRTEHFPLTLESARPSHTSQYLCASRGTRTGQGNSPLHFGNGTRLTVT.

The CDR3 reads CASSLQGGNNQPQHF. CDR3 in DNA: TGTGCCAGCAGTTTACAGGGTGGGAACAATCAGCCCCAGCATTTT. The chain has TRBV6-5 and TRBJ1-5, with D perhaps TRBD1 (6 bases). Germline CDR1 is MNHEY and CDR2 is SVGAGI. Trimming left V 4 bases short and J 3 bases short, with 13 bases between. This CDR3 contains 15 residues.

This rearrangement joins TRBV7-9 to TRBJ1-1; the D gene is possibly TRBD1 (5 bases). The V end lost 0 bases, the J end lost 1 base, and 9 bases lay between the germline ends. The CDR3 is 15 residues long. Germline CDR1 reads SEHNR; CDR2 reads FQNEAQ (reference sequence). CDR3 DNA sequence: TGTGCCAGCAGCTTAGCGATGGGGGGGAACACTGAAGCTTTCTTT. Residues: CASSLAMGGNTEAFF.

The V gene is TRBV11-2, the J gene TRBJ2-3; the match to TRBD2 covers 10 bases. The germline CDR1 and CDR2 sequences are SGHAT and FQNNGV. The CDR3 loop spans 15 amino acids. V lost 2 bases, J lost 4 bases, and 3 bases stayed unmatched. The CDR3 DNA is TGTGCCAGCAGCTTACTAGCGGGAGTCGCAGATACGCAGTATTTT. As protein: CASSLLAGVADTQYF.

This clone was observed a few times. This sequence joins TRBV20-1 and TRBJ2-3; unclear D gene. Trimming cost V 1 base and J 6 bases, with 5 bases left between them. Per germline, CDR1 DFQATT and CDR2 SNEGSKA (reference sequence). This CDR3 is 11 amino acids long. CDR3 residues: CSARGVDTQYF. In DNA, the CDR3 is TGCAGTGCTAGAGGAGTTGATACGCAGTATTTT.